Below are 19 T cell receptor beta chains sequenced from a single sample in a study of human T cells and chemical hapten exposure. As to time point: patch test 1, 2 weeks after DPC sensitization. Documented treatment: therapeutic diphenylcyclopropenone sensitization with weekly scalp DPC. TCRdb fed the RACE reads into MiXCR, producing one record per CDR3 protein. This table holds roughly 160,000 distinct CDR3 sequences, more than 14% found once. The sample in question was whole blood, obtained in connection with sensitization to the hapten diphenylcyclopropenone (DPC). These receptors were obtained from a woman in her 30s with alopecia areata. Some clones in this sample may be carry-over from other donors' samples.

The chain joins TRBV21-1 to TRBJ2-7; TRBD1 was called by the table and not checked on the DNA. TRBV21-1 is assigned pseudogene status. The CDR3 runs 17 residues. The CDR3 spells CASSSGHQTLGDYEQYF. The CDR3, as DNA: TGTGCCAGCAGCTCCGGACACCAAACCCTTGGGGACTACGAGCAGTACTTC.

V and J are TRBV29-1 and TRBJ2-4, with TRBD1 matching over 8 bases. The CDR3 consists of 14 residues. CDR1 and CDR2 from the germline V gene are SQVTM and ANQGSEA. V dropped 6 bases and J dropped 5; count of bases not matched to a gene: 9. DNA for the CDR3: TGCAGCGTGCAACAATTGGACAGGGAAAACATTCAGTACTTC. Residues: CSVQQLDRENIQYF.

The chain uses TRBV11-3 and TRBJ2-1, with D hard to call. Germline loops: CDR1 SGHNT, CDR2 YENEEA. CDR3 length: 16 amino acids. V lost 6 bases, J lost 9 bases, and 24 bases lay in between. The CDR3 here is CASSPGRGRRFGEQFF. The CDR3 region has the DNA TGTGCCAGCAGTCCTGGTCGCGGTCGACGATTTGGTGAGCAGTTCTTC.

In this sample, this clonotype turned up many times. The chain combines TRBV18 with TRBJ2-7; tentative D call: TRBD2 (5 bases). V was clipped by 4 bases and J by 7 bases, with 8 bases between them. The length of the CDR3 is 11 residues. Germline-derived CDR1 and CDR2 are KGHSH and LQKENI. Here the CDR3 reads CASSREREQYF. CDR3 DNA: TGTGCCAGCTCACGGGAGCGTGAGCAGTACTTC.

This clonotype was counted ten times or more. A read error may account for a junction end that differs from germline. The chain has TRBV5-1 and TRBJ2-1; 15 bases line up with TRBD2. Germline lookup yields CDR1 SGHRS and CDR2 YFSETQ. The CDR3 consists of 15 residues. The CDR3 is CASSPGLAGGNEQFF. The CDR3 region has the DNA TGTGCCAGCAGCCCGGGACTAGCGGGAGGAAATGAGCAGTTCTTC.

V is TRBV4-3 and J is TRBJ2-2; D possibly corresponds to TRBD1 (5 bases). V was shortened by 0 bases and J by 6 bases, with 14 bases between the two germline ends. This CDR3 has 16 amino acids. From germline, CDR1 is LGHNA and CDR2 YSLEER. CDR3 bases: TGCGCCAGCAGCCAAGATTTACAGGCGCGTGCCGGGGAGCTGTTTTTT. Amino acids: CASSQDLQARAGELFF.

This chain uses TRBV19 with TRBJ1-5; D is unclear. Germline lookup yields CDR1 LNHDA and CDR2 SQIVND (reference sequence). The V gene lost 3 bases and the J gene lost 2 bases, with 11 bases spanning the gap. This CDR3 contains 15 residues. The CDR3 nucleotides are TGTGCCAGTAGTATTGCGTTTTTGGGCAATCAGCCCCAGCATTTT. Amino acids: CASSIAFLGNQPQHF.

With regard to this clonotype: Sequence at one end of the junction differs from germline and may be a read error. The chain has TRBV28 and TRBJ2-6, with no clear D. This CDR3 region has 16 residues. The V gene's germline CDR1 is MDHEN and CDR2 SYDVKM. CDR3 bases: TGTGCCAGCAGTTTATGGGCAGGATCTGTGGCCAACGTCCTGACTTTC. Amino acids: CASSLWAGSVANVLTF.

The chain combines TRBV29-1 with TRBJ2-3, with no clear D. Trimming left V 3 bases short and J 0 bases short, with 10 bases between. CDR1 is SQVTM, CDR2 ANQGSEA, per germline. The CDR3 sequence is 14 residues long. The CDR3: CSVDWSRSTDTQYF. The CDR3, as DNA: TGCAGCGTTGATTGGAGCAGAAGCACAGATACGCAGTATTTT.

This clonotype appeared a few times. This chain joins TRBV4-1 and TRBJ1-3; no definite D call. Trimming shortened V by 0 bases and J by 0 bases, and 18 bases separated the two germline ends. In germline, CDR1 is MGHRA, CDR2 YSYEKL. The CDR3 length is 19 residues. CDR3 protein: CASSQEDGFGLVSGNTIYF. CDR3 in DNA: TGCGCCAGCAGCCAAGAGGACGGGTTTGGACTGGTCTCTGGAAACACCATATATTTT.

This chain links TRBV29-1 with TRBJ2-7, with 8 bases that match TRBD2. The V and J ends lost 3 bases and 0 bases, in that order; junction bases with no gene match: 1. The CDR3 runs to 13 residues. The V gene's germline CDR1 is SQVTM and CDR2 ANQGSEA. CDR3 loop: CSVESGSSYEQYF. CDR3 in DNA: TGCAGCGTTGAGAGCGGGAGCTCCTACGAGCAGTACTTC.

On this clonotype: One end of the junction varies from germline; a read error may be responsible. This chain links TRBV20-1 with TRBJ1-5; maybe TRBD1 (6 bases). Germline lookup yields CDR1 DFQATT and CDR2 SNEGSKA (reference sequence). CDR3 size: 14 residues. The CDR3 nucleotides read TGCAGTGCTGATAGGGGGGGAGGCAATCAGACCCAGCATTTT. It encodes CSADRGGGNQTQHF.

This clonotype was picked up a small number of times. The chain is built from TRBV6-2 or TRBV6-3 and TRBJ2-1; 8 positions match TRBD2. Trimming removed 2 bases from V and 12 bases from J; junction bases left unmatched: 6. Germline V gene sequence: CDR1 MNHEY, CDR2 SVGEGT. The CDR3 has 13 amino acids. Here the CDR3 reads CASSYGLAIGQFF. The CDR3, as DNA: TGTGCCAGCAGTTACGGACTAGCCATAGGGCAGTTCTTC.

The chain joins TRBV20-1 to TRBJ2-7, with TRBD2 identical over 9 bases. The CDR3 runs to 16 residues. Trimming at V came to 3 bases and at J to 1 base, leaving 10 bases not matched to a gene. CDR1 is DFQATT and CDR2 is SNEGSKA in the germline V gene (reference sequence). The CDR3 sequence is CSARKGAGGPSYEQYF. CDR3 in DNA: TGCAGTGCTAGGAAGGGAGCGGGGGGCCCATCCTACGAGCAGTACTTC.

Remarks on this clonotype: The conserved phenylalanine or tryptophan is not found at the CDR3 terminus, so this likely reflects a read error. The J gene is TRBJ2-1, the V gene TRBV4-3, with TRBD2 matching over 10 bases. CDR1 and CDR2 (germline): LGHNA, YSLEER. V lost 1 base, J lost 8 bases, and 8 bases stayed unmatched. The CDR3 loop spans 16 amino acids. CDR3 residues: CASSQALAGVKHEQFS. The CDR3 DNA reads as TGCGCCAGCAGCCAAGCCCTAGCGGGAGTTAAGCATGAGCAGTTCTCC.

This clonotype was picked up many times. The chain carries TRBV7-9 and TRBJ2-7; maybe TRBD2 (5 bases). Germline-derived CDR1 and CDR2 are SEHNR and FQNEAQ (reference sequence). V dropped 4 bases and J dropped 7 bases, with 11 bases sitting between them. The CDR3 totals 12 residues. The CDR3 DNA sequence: TGTGCCAGCAGCTGGACTCCGGGAGAGCAGTACTTC. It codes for CASSWTPGEQYF.

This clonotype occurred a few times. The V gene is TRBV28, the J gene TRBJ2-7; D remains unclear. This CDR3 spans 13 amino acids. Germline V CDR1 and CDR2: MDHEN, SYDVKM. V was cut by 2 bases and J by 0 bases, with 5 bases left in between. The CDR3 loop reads CASSLASSYEQYF. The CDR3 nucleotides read TGTGCCAGCAGTTTAGCCAGCTCCTACGAGCAGTACTTC.

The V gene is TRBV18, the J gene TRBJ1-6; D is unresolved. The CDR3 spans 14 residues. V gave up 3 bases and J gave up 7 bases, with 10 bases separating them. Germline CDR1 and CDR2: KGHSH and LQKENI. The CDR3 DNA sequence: TGTGCCAGCTCACCCCGACTGGAAAATTCACCCCTCCACTTT. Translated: CASSPRLENSPLHF.

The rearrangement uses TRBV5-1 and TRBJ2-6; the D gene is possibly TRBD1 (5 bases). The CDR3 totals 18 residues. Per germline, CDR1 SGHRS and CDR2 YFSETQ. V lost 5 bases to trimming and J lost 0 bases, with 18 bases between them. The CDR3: CASRFAGPLGSGANVLTF. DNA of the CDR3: TGCGCCAGCAGGTTTGCAGGGCCCCTTGGCTCTGGGGCCAACGTCCTGACTTTC.